Following are 13 T cell receptor beta chains from one sample sequenced in a study of OX40 agonist ivuxolimab in advanced cancers. Assay used: immunoSEQ multiplex PCR; TCRdb lists only in-frame clones, some missing. This sample has 75,000 to 80,000 clones; over 75% occur once, and the top ten carry about 7%. The specimen was CD4+ or CD8+ T cells sorted from blood, collected in a trial of the OX40 agonist ivuxolimab. The receptor set was obtained from an adult with an advanced solid tumor such as melanoma, head and neck, liver or kidney cancer.

The chain employs TRBV7-9 and TRBJ1-4, with a possible D match to TRBD1 (5 bases). The CDR3 extends over 12 amino acids. V lost 10 bases to trimming and J lost 10 bases, with 16 bases between them. The V gene's germline CDR1 is SEHNR and CDR2 FQNEAQ (reference sequence). CDR3 protein: CAIGTVVGKLFF. CDR3 nucleotide sequence: TGTGCCATCGGGACGGTGGTCGGAAAACTGTTTTTT.

This chain links TRBV7-3 with TRBJ2-1; D possibly corresponds to TRBD2 (6 bases). Trimming took 3 bases from V and 3 from J, leaving 12 bases between them. Per germline, CDR1 SGHTA and CDR2 FQGTGA. CDR3 length: 15 amino acids. The CDR3 region has the DNA TGTGCCAGCAGCTTTAGCGGTTTAGACTACAATGAGCAGTTCTTC. Translating it yields CASSFSGLDYNEQFF. Based on the CDR3 plus reference TRBV7-3 and TRBJ2-1, the full variable domain is GAGVSQTPSNKVTEKGKYVELRCDPISGHTALYWYRQSLGQGPEFLIYFQGTGAADDSGLPNDRFFAVRPEGSVSTLKIQRTERGDSAVYLCASSFSGLDYNEQFFGPGTRLTVL.

The chain's CDR3 is CASSSTGTGGAEQYF. CDR3 nucleotide sequence: TGTGCCAGCAGTTCGACCGGGACAGGGGGCGCGGAGCAGTACTTC. The J gene is TRBJ2-5, the V gene TRBV5-4, with 12 bases that match TRBD1. The CDR3 length is 15 residues. With V trimmed by 5 bases and J by 11 bases, 13 bases remained unmatched. CDR1 and CDR2 from the germline V gene are SGHNT and YYREEE (reference sequence).

V is TRBV28 and J is TRBJ2-7, with D maybe TRBD2 (5 bases). V was pared by 3 bases and J by 2 bases, with 5 bases between. The CDR3 loop spans 12 amino acids. Germline V gene lookup returns CDR1 MDHEN and CDR2 SYDVKM. The CDR3: CASSFGTYEQYF. The CDR3, as DNA: TGTGCCAGCAGTTTCGGGACCTACGAGCAGTACTTC.

This chain's CDR3 is CASSLQTGANYEQYF. CDR3 nucleotide sequence: TGTGCCAGCAGCCTGCAGACAGGGGCCAACTACGAGCAGTACTTC. The V and J genes are TRBV7-3 and TRBJ2-5; 8 bases line up with TRBD1. Gene TRBJ2-7 matches the end of the DNA better, so the J call may be wrong. CDR1 is SGHTA and CDR2 is FQGTGA in the germline V gene. This CDR3 is built from 15 residues.

The chain links TRBV28 to TRBJ1-2; D might be TRBD1 (5 bases). The CDR3 contains 12 residues. V lost 5 bases and J 8 bases, leaving 12 bases between the germline ends. In germline, CDR1 is MDHEN, CDR2 SYDVKM. CDR3 sequence reads: CASSTDRDGYTF. CDR3 nucleotide sequence: TGTGCCAGCAGTACAGACAGAGACGGCTACACCTTC.

The sample holds one count of this clone. The J gene is TRBJ2-5, the V gene TRBV20-1; a weak D match, TRBD1 (6 bases). The end of the DNA fits TRBJ2-7 better, so the J call may be wrong. CDR1 and CDR2 from the germline V gene are DFQATT and SNEGSKA (reference sequence). This CDR3 spans 11 amino acids. The CDR3 bases are TGCAGTGCTTCGGACAGCTACGAGCAGTACTTC. Translated, it gives CSASDSYEQYF.

The rearrangement links TRBV14 to TRBJ2-5, with D possibly called TRBD1 or TRBD2 (5 bases each). V was cut by 1 base and J by 2 bases, with 14 bases left in between. Germline V gives CDR1 SGHDN, CDR2 FVKESK. CDR3 size: 16 residues. DNA for the CDR3: TGTGCCAGCAGCCAAGTGGGGCTAGCCGGTCAAGAGACCCAGTACTTC. It is translated as CASSQVGLAGQETQYF.

This clone was seen a single time. Distinct nucleotide sequences in the sample also encode this CDR3. The rearrangement joins TRBV28 to TRBJ2-7, with 8 positions matching TRBD1. J was trimmed by 1 base and V by 2 bases; bases with no gene match: 4. The germline V gene encodes CDR1 MDHEN and CDR2 SYDVKM. There are 15 residues in the CDR3. The CDR3 DNA reads as TGTGCCAGCAGTTTACCAGGACAGGGATCCTACGAGCAGTACTTC. Translation gives CASSLPGQGSYEQYF. Filled out from reference TRBV28 and TRBJ2-7, the complete variable domain reads DVKVTQSSRYLVKRTGEKVFLECVQDMDHENMFWYRQDPGLGLRLIYFSYDVKMKEKGDIPEGYSVSREKKERFSLILESASTNQTSMYLCASSLPGQGSYEQYFGPGTRLTVT.

The rearrangement uses TRBV10-3 and TRBJ1-6; no reliable D call. V shed 3 bases and J shed 10 bases, with 13 bases lying between them. The CDR3 covers 14 residues. Germline values: CDR1 ENHRY, CDR2 SYGVKD. The CDR3, as DNA: TGTGCCATCAGTGAAAGGGCCATAGAATCACCCCTCCACTTT. It translates to CAISERAIESPLHF.

V is TRBV4-1 and J is TRBJ2-7; D remains unclear. This CDR3 is 15 amino acids long. The V and J ends lost 1 base and 0 bases respectively, with 10 bases between them. CDR1 MGHRA and CDR2 YSYEKL come from the germline V gene. The CDR3 nucleotides read TGCGCCAGCAGCCAAGGTCCGCAATACTCCTACGAGCAGTACTTC. It is translated as CASSQGPQYSYEQYF.

The chain joins TRBV6-6 to TRBJ1-5, with TRBD1 as a possible D gene (6 bases). Germline V gene sequence: CDR1 MNHNY, CDR2 SVGAGI (reference sequence). Trimming stripped 8 bases from V and 8 bases from J, with 25 bases between. The CDR3 spans 16 residues. CDR3 amino acids: CASSSPTGHREEPQHF. The CDR3 DNA is TGTGCCAGCTCGTCACCCACGGGACACCGGGAGGAGCCCCAGCATTTT.

The chain recombines TRBV5-4 with TRBJ1-1, with D possibly matching TRBD1 (5 bases). Germline-derived CDR1 and CDR2 are SGHNT and YYREEE (reference sequence). V was cut by 1 base and J by 0 bases, with 7 bases left in between. This CDR3 spans 14 amino acids. The CDR3 DNA reads as TGTGCCAGCAGCTTGAGGGGTATGAACACTGAAGCTTTCTTT. This gives the protein CASSLRGMNTEAFF. Filled out from reference TRBV5-4 and TRBJ1-1, the complete variable domain reads ETGVTQSPTHLIKTRGQQVTLRCSSQSGHNTVSWYQQALGQGPQFIFQYYREEENGRGNFPPRFSGLQFPNYSSELNVNALELDDSALYLCASSLRGMNTEAFFGQGTRLTVV.